This record concerns one T cell receptor (beta chain) sequence. Its antigen remains unidentified. Nothing much larger sits one base from this clone, and base qualities are not available. The data stem from a study of technical replicates of blood from a few donors (dated by TCRdb to the late 2010s). The library was built by means of the immunoSEQ multiplex PCR assay. The immuneACCESS repertoire file appears here via TCRdb, limited to in-frame rearrangements. These files lack a portion of the clones; in checked studies, under half of the deficit traces to unresolved V genes, and the cause of the others is not known. The sample has 60,000 to 90,000 clones on record, 93% of them singletons. The top ten hold 0.35% to 0.5% of the sample. The CDR1 and CDR2 encoded by the germline V gene are MNHEY and SVGAGI. Trimming at the junction amounts to 5 bases on V and 2 bases on J, and the germline ends lie 11 bases apart. The CDR3 sequence holds 14 residues, the cysteine and phenylalanine included. CDR3 DNA is the only sequence kept; it has 42 bases, read in frame from the first base.

This chain joins TRBV6-5 to TRBJ2-3; matching of 5 bases hints at TRBD1 as the D gene. The clonotype comes from a human donor in good health. The sequenced sample consisted of T cells isolated from PBMCs. The CDR3 reads CASSRTSDTDTQYF. At the DNA level, the sequence is TGTGCCAGCAGTCGGACATCCGACACAGATACGCAGTATTTT.